This T cell receptor (beta chain) comes out of a study of blood T cell repertoires in COVID-19. As for the study in general: Some COVID-19 samples were acute and others convalescent; all came from the United States, Italy and Spain. From T cells, B-cell-depleted T cells, or PBMCs came the material, which was cDNA or gDNA.

Original processing methods: Counts of nucleated cells, estimated from reference gene primer amplification, were obtained. The protocol was immunoSEQ multiplex PCR, while the TCRdb copy is restricted to in-frame clones and leaves out a portion. V, J and clone size were drawn from that table, and D and trimming were deduced from the DNA. The table includes around 81,000 clones, approximately 80% detected once. The V gene's germline CDR1 is SGHTA and CDR2 FQGNSA. Trimming removed 5 bases from V and 0 bases from J, with 15 bases in between. The CDR3 is 16 residues long. Sequencing input: peripheral blood. The V gene is TRBV7-2, the J gene TRBJ2-3; maybe TRBD1 (5 bases). The receptor was derived from a human donor in a cohort sampled during active COVID-19. Written as DNA, the CDR3 is TGTGCCAGCAGCGTCCCTATGAAGGGGAGCACAGATACGCAGTATTTT. Translated: CASSVPMKGSTDTQYF.